This TCR beta chain was recorded in a study of post-analysis software for immune sequencing data. Looking at the study overall: Included among the disease courses, which were recorded for the cohort, were relapsing-remitting, secondary progressive and progressive-relapsing multiple sclerosis. Study-level findings and limits: Several TRBV segments were more frequent in patients than controls; TRBV5-6, TRBV5-1 and TRBV20-1 belonged to this group. The study found significantly lower normalized Chao1 diversity in multiple sclerosis patients than in controls.

Trimming removed 2 bases at V and 4 bases at J, with 13 bases between. The CDR3 totals 14 residues. The germline CDR1 and CDR2 sequences are SGHRS and YFSETQ. Incorporated into the TCR beta cDNA libraries were unique molecular identifiers, which served to reduce PCR and sequencing biases. When roughly 0.85 to 11 million T cells were used, they gave a few hundred thousand cDNA molecules. From the PCR reads, TCRdb called clonotypes with MiXCR, one entry per CDR3 protein. Of hundreds of thousands of distinct CDR3 sequences listed, around 53% are singletons. In the case of this clonotype: Antigen: not known.

The clonotype comes from a girl aged 5 to 17 with multiple sclerosis. Sequenced sample: blood. The J gene is TRBJ2-7, the V gene TRBV5-1; D perhaps matches TRBD1 (6 bases). In nucleotides, the CDR3 is TGCGCCAGCAGCTTAGCCGACAGGTATTACGAGCAGTACTTC. This encodes CASSLADRYYEQYF.